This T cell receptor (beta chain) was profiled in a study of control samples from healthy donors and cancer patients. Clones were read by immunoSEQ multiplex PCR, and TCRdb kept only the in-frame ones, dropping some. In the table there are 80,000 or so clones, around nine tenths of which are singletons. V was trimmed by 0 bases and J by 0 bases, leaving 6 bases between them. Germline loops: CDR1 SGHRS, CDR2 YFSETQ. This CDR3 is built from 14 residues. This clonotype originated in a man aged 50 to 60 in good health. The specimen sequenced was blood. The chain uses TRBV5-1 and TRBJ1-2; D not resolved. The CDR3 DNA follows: TGCGCCAGCAGCTTGGATGACCCTAACTATGGCTACACCTTC. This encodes CASSLDDPNYGYTF.